This TCR beta chain was found in a study of T cells in Graves' hyperthyroidism and ophthalmopathy. For the study at large: Peripheral blood was collected at initial diagnosis, before any treatment.

The CDR3 loop spans 15 amino acids. Germline V lookup: CDR1 GTSNPN, CDR2 SVGIG (reference sequence). Authors of the study amplified TCR beta CDR3 regions from RNA transcripts. A set of HTBI primers served as the primers for a first-round RT-PCR of the TCR CDR3. TCRdb analysed the multiplex PCR reads with MiXCR anew, one entry per CDR3 protein. The sample includes about 300,000 distinct CDR3 sequences, roughly 19% seen only once; the top ten take less than 45%. It was uncontrolled infection, other autoimmune disease, pregnancy or lactation that excluded patients. This chain links TRBV30 with TRBJ2-3; 7 bases map to TRBD1. The receptor was isolated from a man aged 45-65 years with Graves' ophthalmopathy. The sequencing input was blood. CDR3 bases: TGTGCGGGTCGCCCATTGGACAGGCGCACAGATACGCAGTATTTT. Encoded protein: CAGRPLDRRTDTQYF.